The rows below give T cell receptor beta chains drawn from one sample of a study of blood T cells in healthy people across ages. TCRdb passed the 5' RACE reads through MiXCR, listing each CDR3 protein once. The sample carries approximately 800,000 distinct CDR3 sequences, more than 25% recorded once. This sample was shared with a second study, whose subject was T cells of mothers and their children.

The sample consisted of blood. The source is a boy aged 5-17 years in good health. The CDR3 runs from the conserved cysteine through the conserved F or W. D genes are given only for firm matches. Some rows mark clone size as missing; the rest say once, few, many or name a class of expanded clone.

V gene	J gene	D gene	clone size	CDR3 DNA	CDR3 protein
TRBV7-9	TRBJ1-4	-	-	TGTGCCAGCAGCCTCTGGGAGGGCCCTAATGAAAAACTGTTTTTT	CASSLWEGPNEKLFF
TRBV30	TRBJ2-3	TRBD2	-	TGTGCCTGGAGTGACGGGACTAGCGGGTTCCCAGATACGCAGTATTTT	CAWSDGTSGFPDTQYF
TRBV2	TRBJ1-4	TRBD1	-	TGTGCCAGCAGGCGGGGACAGCAGTTTGAAAAACTGTTTTTT	CASRRGQQFEKLFF
TRBV2	TRBJ2-4	-	-	TGTGCCAGCAGTGCAAGGGAAGTGAGGGCGCAGTACTTC	CASSAREVRAQYF
TRBV7-8	TRBJ2-7	-	once	TGTGCCAGCAGCTTATGGTTAGGACAACGGGCCTACGAGCAGTACTTC	CASSLWLGQRAYEQYF
TRBV27	TRBJ1-1	-	few	TGTGCCAGCATCGGAGACACCTTGAACACTGAAGCTTTCTTT	CASIGDTLNTEAFF
TRBV28	TRBJ2-5	-	few	TGTGCCAGCAGCCCAGGGAGGGGGGAGAGGACCCAGTACTTC	CASSPGRGERTQYF
TRBV12-5	TRBJ1-1	-	-	TGTGCTAGTGGTTTGGAGGCGGGCACTGAAGCTTTCTTT	CASGLEAGTEAFF
TRBV29-1	TRBJ2-7	TRBD1	once	TGCAGCGCCCGGACAGGGGACTACGAGCAGTACTTC	CSARTGDYEQYF
TRBV5-1	TRBJ1-2	-	-	TGCGCCAGCAGCTTGGAAGTCGGGGGCCCCTATGGCTACACCTTC	CASSLEVGGPYGYTF
TRBV29-1	TRBJ2-7	TRBD1	-	TGCAGCGGTCGCTTAAGCCGACAGGGGGCCGAGCAGTACTTC	CSGRLSRQGAEQYF
TRBV6-5	TRBJ1-4	TRBD1	-	TGTGCCAGCAGTTACTTTCCCGGGACAGGGTCGAGTCTAGCACTGTTTTTT	CASSYFPGTGSSLALFF
TRBV29-1	TRBJ1-1	-	-	TGCAGCGTTGATGTGCGGGATCCGGCTGAAGCTTTCTTT	CSVDVRDPAEAFF
TRBV20-1	TRBJ2-4	TRBD2	-	TGCAGTGCGCGGGGGAGGGACATTCAGTACTTC	CSARGRDIQYF
TRBV18	TRBJ1-5	-	-	TGTGCCAGCTCACCAGGGGCCCATCAGCCCCAGCATTTT	CASSPGAHQPQHF
TRBV12-3/TRBV12-4	TRBJ1-1	-	-	TGTGCCAGCAGTTTAGCGCTCGAGGCTGAAGCTTTCTTT	CASSLALEAEAFF
TRBV12-3/TRBV12-4	TRBJ2-2	TRBD1	-	TGTGCCAGCAGTTTCAGGAGGACAGGGTACACCGGGGAGCTGTTTTTT	CASSFRRTGYTGELFF
TRBV7-8	TRBJ1-2	TRBD1	-	TGTGCCAGCAGCCCTGGACAGGGTTCATCGGTTAGCTATGGCTACACCTTC	CASSPGQGSSVSYGYTF
TRBV12-3/TRBV12-4	TRBJ2-5	-	-	TGTGCCTGTAGGGGGGTTGAGCAAGAGACCCAGTACTTC	CACRGVEQETQYF
TRBV3-1	TRBJ2-5	-	many	TGTGCCAGCAGCCAAGACCCCGGCGGGGAGACCCAGTACTTC	CASSQDPGGETQYF
TRBV5-1	TRBJ2-5	-	few	TGCGCCAGCAGCTTGGGTTCGGGGGACCAAGAGACCCAGTACTTC	CASSLGSGDQETQYF
TRBV27	TRBJ2-1	-	-	TGTGCCAGCAGTTTATATTGGGGGCGCCACAATGAGCAGTTCTTC	CASSLYWGRHNEQFF
TRBV4-1	TRBJ2-3	TRBD1	-	TGCGCCAGCAGCAGGACAGGGCCCCGAGACCCAGATACGCAGTATTTT	CASSRTGPRDPDTQYF
TRBV12-3/TRBV12-4	TRBJ2-7	TRBD1	once	TGTGCCGGCAGTTTTGTACAGGGGCGTCCTGACGAGCAGTACTTC	CAGSFVQGRPDEQYF
TRBV7-3	TRBJ2-3	TRBD1	-	TGTGCCAGCAGCTATGGACAGGAAGATACGCAGTATTTT	CASSYGQEDTQYF